Sequencing of this T cell receptor beta chain was carried out in a study of blood T cell repertoires in COVID-19. Study information: COVID-19 samples from acute and convalescent phases originated in the United States, Italy and Spain.

Some clones are missing from TCRdb's copy, which holds only in-frame ones; the method was immunoSEQ multiplex PCR. In the table there are roughly 130,000 clones, approximately 84% of which are singletons. Trimming took 7 bases from V and 8 from J, leaving 17 bases between them. This CDR3 has 13 residues. The study drew participants aged roughly 18 to 95 years from some 25 US areas. The chain joins TRBV12-3 or TRBV12-4 to TRBJ1-1; D gene unclear. The specimen was PBMCs or T cells enriched from blood (not recorded which). The TCR comes from a woman between 50 and 59 years old with acute COVID-19. As DNA, the CDR3 is TGTGCCAGCACCGAATTGGGCTTTTCAGAAGCTTTCTTT. Translated: CASTELGFSEAFF.